This TCR beta chain was identified in a study of response to subunit inactivated influenza vaccine. The CDR3 contains 14 residues. The germline CDR1 and CDR2 sequences are LGHDT and YNNKEL (reference sequence). Between the trimmed V and J ends, which lost 2 bases and 5 bases, there was a span of 10 bases. In TCRdb, the RT-PCR reads were re-called with MiXCR into one record per CDR3 protein. The top ten clones hold 2.5% to 3.5% of a sample with 500,000 to 700,000 distinct CDR3 sequences, less than 25% of them seen once. The sample also formed part of further work on T cells expressing NK-cell markers. Per that study: What made the TCR beta cDNA was 5'RACE template switching with UMIs. Repertoire data for TCR beta were derived from sorted T cells (CD3+CD56+NKG2C+, CD3+CD56+NKG2C- and CD3+CD56-NKG2C+). The contribution of dominant NKG2C+ clonotypes to CD8+ T cells in five to seven donors was about 1.0-7.0%. Leadership of the CD3+CD56-NKG2C+ fraction also belonged to these clonotypes in a handful of donors.

The chain is built from TRBV3-1 and TRBJ2-1; D not certain. This sample comprised CD4+ T cells sorted from PBMCs, obtained 12 days after vaccination. The origin of this receptor is a man aged 50 or older who received an inactivated influenza vaccine. The CDR3 loop is CASSQSVVDNEQFF. The CDR3 coding sequence is TGTGCCAGCAGCCAATCGGTAGTGGACAATGAGCAGTTCTTC.